This T cell receptor (beta chain) originates from a study of OX40 agonist ivuxolimab in advanced cancers. TCRdb's copy holds only in-frame clones and misses some; the assay was immunoSEQ multiplex PCR. The sample carries 25,000 to 30,000 clones, approximately 86% recorded once. This specimen was CD4+ or CD8+ T cells sorted from blood, taken in a trial of the OX40 agonist ivuxolimab. The sequence was collected from an adult with an advanced solid tumor such as melanoma, head and neck, liver or kidney cancer.

CDR3 nucleotide sequence: TGTGCCAGCAGCCTCCAGGTCTCTGGAAACACCATATATTTT. Encoded protein: CASSLQVSGNTIYF. This chain links TRBV5-6 with TRBJ1-3, with unresolved D. The germline V gene encodes CDR1 SGHDT and CDR2 YYEEEE. The V gene lost 4 bases and the J gene lost 0 bases, with 8 bases spanning the gap. The CDR3 covers 14 residues.